This T cell receptor beta chain was recorded in a study of T-cell memory formation after mild COVID-19. General study results and limits: Those CD4+ clones that contracted were mainly in CM and EM (CD8+ ones in EMRA).

Germline V gene data show CDR1 as DFQATT and CDR2 as SNEGSKA (reference sequence). Trimming took 7 bases from V and 4 from J; bases not matched to a gene: 9. The CDR3 extends over 13 amino acids. Each CDR3 protein gets one entry after TCRdb re-called the 5' RACE reads with MiXCR. Seen here are some 320,000 distinct CDR3 sequences, more than 13% observed once, and the top ten hold 21%. This clonotype was seen a few times. What it binds is unknown. What was sequenced was PBMCs or a T cell subset sorted from them (not recorded which). The rearrangement uses TRBV20-1 and TRBJ1-1, with 7 bases aligning to TRBD1. The sequence was obtained from a man aged 18 to 35 who had mild COVID-19 (a few samples of this study predate the infection). Cell type and time point are not known. The CDR3 coding sequence is TGCAGTGTCCAAGGGGGCGCGAGCACTGAAGCTTTCTTT. It specifies CSVQGGASTEAFF.